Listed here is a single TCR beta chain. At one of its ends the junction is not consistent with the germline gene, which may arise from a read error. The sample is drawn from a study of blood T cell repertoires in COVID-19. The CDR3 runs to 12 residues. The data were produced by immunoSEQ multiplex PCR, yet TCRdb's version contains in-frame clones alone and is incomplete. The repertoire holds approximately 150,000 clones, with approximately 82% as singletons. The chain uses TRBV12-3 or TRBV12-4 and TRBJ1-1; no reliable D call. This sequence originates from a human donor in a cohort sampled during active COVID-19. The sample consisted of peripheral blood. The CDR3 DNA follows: TGTGCCAGCAGTTACGAACCGGCGGTTTCTCTCTTT. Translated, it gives CASSYEPAVSLF.